Listed below are T cell receptor beta chains from one sample, sequenced in a study of blood T cell repertoires in COVID-19. This table comes from immunoSEQ multiplex PCR, and its TCRdb copy is limited to in-frame clones, with some not included. Seen here are over 150,000 clones, over 80% observed once, and the top ten hold less than 3.5%. Sequencing used peripheral blood. These receptors all come from a woman aged 60-75 years with acute or convalescent COVID-19. CDR3s include the opening cysteine and the closing phenylalanine or tryptophan. D genes are given only for firm matches. Clone size is given for some rows only: seen once, a few or many times, or a class if the clone is expanded.

d_call,cdr3_length,v_call,j_call,clone_size,cdr3_nt,cdr3_aa
-,14,TRBV27,TRBJ2-1,-,TGTGCCAGCAGTATCATTTTCGGGGAACGGGAGCAGTTCTTC,CASSIIFGEREQFF
-,13,TRBV5-1,TRBJ2-5,once,TGCGCCAGCACATGGGACATCCGAGAGACCCAGTACTTC,CASTWDIRETQYF
-,14,TRBV6-2/TRBV6-3,TRBJ2-5,-,TGTGCCAGCAGTTCCAGGGTTTTCCAAGAGACCCAGTACTTC,CASSSRVFQETQYF
TRBD1,10,TRBV2,TRBJ1-2,-,TGTGCCAGCACCCCGGACAGGGCGGCCTTC,CASTPDRAAF
-,12,TRBV6-6,TRBJ2-1,-,TGTGCCAGCAGTTACCAATGGCAGGGGACGTTCTTC,CASSYQWQGTFF
TRBD1,15,TRBV6-5,TRBJ1-5,-,TGTGCCAGCAGTAATACAGGGGATGAGGATCAGCCCCAGCATTTT,CASSNTGDEDQPQHF
-,14,TRBV5-1,TRBJ1-1,-,TGCGCCAGCAGCTTGGCGGAGGGTGTCACTGAAGCTTTCTTT,CASSLAEGVTEAFF
TRBD1,14,TRBV3-1/TRBV3-2,TRBJ1-2,once,TGTGCCAGCAGAGAGACAGGGGCGGGCTATGGCTACACCTTC,CASRETGAGYGYTF
-,17,TRBV5-1,TRBJ2-1,-,TGCGCCAGCAGCCCTGGCCCAGGGGATGGCAGGAGCAATGAGCAGTTCTTC,CASSPGPGDGRSNEQFF
TRBD1,12,TRBV6-6,TRBJ1-1,-,TGTGCCGGGGGACAGACGAACACTGAAGCTTTCTTT,CAGGQTNTEAFF
TRBD2,15,TRBV12-5,TRBJ2-2,-,TGTGCTAGTGGTTTTGGGACTAGCCGGACCGGGGAGCTGTTTTTT,CASGFGTSRTGELFF
TRBD1,17,TRBV11-2,TRBJ2-7,-,TGTGCCAGCAGCCTCAACCGGGACACCAGGGGGATAAACGAGCAGTACTTC,CASSLNRDTRGINEQYF
TRBD1,15,TRBV11-3,TRBJ2-7,-,TGTGCCAGCAGCCCAAGCCCGGGACAGAACTACGAGCAGTACTTC,CASSPSPGQNYEQYF
TRBD1,14,TRBV2,TRBJ2-7,-,TGTGCCAGCAGTAGGACAGGGGGCACCTACGAGCAGTACTTC,CASSRTGGTYEQYF
-,13,TRBV6-5,TRBJ1-1,-,TGTGCCAGCAGTTACCCGGGGAACACTGAAGCTTTCTTT,CASSYPGNTEAFF
TRBD2,14,TRBV4-3,TRBJ2-1,-,TGCGCCAGCAGCCTCGGGGGGGACTACAATGAGCAGTTCTTC,CASSLGGDYNEQFF
-,15,TRBV6-1,TRBJ1-3,-,TGTGCCAGCAGTGAAAGTGGTCGAGGAGGAAACACCATATATTTT,CASSESGRGGNTIYF
-,14,TRBV6-2/TRBV6-3,TRBJ2-5,-,TGTGCCAGCAGTTACTTGGACACCGAAGAGACCCAGTACTTC,CASSYLDTEETQYF
-,14,TRBV6-2/TRBV6-3,TRBJ1-5,-,TGTGCCAGCAGTTATAACGGCGGGAATCAGCCCCAGCATTTT,CASSYNGGNQPQHF
TRBD1,14,TRBV18,TRBJ1-1,-,TGTGCCAGCTCACCTTTGGACAGGGGCACTGAAGCTTTCTTT,CASSPLDRGTEAFF
-,16,TRBV6-4,TRBJ2-6,few,TGTGCCAGCAGTCCGACCGGGAGCTCTGGGGCCAACGTCCTGACTTTC,CASSPTGSSGANVLTF
TRBD1,15,TRBV18,TRBJ1-1,-,TGTGCCAGCTCACCAATAGGACAGGGGGACGTTGAAGCTTTCTTT,CASSPIGQGDVEAFF